Presented here are 4 T cell receptor beta chains from one specimen sequenced in a study of blood T cell repertoires in COVID-19. Clones were sequenced by immunoSEQ multiplex PCR, and TCRdb holds only the in-frame ones, with some missing. The sample records 100,000 to 110,000 clones, just under 80% being singletons. The sample consisted of peripheral blood. The receptors derive from a man in his 70s with active or convalescent COVID-19.

The chain combines TRBV19 with TRBJ2-7, with a tentative D call TRBD1 (5 bases). This CDR3 is 14 amino acids long. Germline CDR1 is LNHDA and CDR2 is SQIVND (reference sequence). With 6 bases removed from V and 0 bases from J, the gap between germline ends came to 12 bases. The CDR3 spells CASRTTVSSYEQYF. The DNA of the CDR3 is TGTGCCAGTAGAACGACAGTCAGCTCCTACGAGCAGTACTTC.

The chain recombines TRBV7-6 with TRBJ2-3; 10 nucleotides match TRBD2. J was trimmed by 0 bases and V by 6 bases; bases with no gene match: 6. The CDR3 runs 16 residues. From germline, CDR1 is SGHVS and CDR2 FNYEAQ. The CDR3 here is CASSKTSGTSTDTQYF. CDR3 DNA sequence: TGTGCCAGCAGTAAAACTAGCGGGACTAGCACAGATACGCAGTATTTT. The entire variable domain, with the rest obtained from reference TRBV7-6 and TRBJ2-3, is as follows: GAGVSQSPRYKVTKRGQDVALRCDPISGHVSLYWYRQALGQGPEFLTYFNYEAQQDKSGLPNDRFSAERPEGSISTLTIQRTEQRDSAMYRCASSKTSGTSTDTQYFGPGTRLTVL.

The J gene is TRBJ1-4, the V gene TRBV9; weak D call: TRBD1 (6 bases). The ends were cut back, 0 bases at V and 4 bases at J, with 10 bases in the middle. The CDR3 is 15 amino acids. Germline CDR1 and CDR2: SGDLS and YYNGEE. CDR3 in amino acids: CASSVGGQSNEKLFF. The CDR3 nucleotides are TGTGCCAGCAGCGTAGGCGGACAGAGTAATGAAAAACTGTTTTTT.

This chain links TRBV10-3 with TRBJ2-5; TRBD1 aligns across 7 bases. Unmatched junction bases numbered 5, after V lost 2 bases and J lost 2 bases. Germline CDR1 reads ENHRY; CDR2 reads SYGVKD. This CDR3 is built from 15 residues. This CDR3 reads CAISELGTEQETQYF. The CDR3 DNA reads TGTGCCATCAGTGAGCTAGGGACAGAGCAAGAGACCCAGTACTTC.